Below, 30 T cell receptor beta chains from the same sample are listed, as sequenced in a study of shared clonotypes between healthy human individuals (dated by TCRdb to the early 2020s). The library was obtained by the immunoSEQ multiplex PCR assay. TCRdb stores this immuneACCESS table with in-frame sequences only. Part of the clones is absent; in the studies checked, under half of the shortfall reflects unresolved V genes, and no reason is known for the rest. Across this sample there are around 1.6 million clones, with under 99% seen only once. Roughly 0.45% of the sample is in the top ten clones. Sequencing was done on a sample of naive CD4+ T cells sorted from blood. The sample's cell subset or site, from its label and the paper: CD45RA+ positively selected. Source of these receptors: a man aged 30 to 39 in good health.

This chain uses TRBV18 with TRBJ1-4; D is unresolved. This CDR3 region has 12 residues. Trimming removed 3 bases from V and 8 bases from J, with 7 bases in between. Germline assignment: CDR1 KGHSH and CDR2 LQKENI. The CDR3 here is CASSPAEEKLFF. CDR3 nucleotide sequence: TGTGCCAGCTCACCGGCGGAGGAAAAACTGTTTTTT.

The chain uses TRBV28 and TRBJ2-7, with 9 bases fitting TRBD2. J gave up 0 bases and V 5 bases, and 5 bases lay outside the gene matches. CDR1 MDHEN and CDR2 SYDVKM come from the germline V gene. CDR3 length: 15 residues. CDR3 region: CASSRRSGSSYEQYF. CDR3 nucleotide sequence: TGTGCCAGCAGTCGACGTAGCGGGAGCTCCTACGAGCAGTACTTC.

The chain recombines TRBV10-1 with TRBJ2-1; TRBD2 might be the D (5 bases). Germline assignment: CDR1 WNHNN and CDR2 SYGVQD (reference sequence). The germline V and J ends were trimmed by 6 bases and 10 bases, with 10 bases remaining between them. The CDR3 has 11 residues. The CDR3 here is CASSRTGEQFF. The CDR3 DNA follows: TGCGCCAGCAGCCGGACTGGCGAGCAGTTCTTC.

This chain links TRBV13 with TRBJ2-7, with D hard to call. V dropped 5 bases and J dropped 1 base, with 18 bases sitting between them. The CDR3 totals 16 residues. CDR1 is PRHDT and CDR2 is FYEKMQ in the germline V gene (reference sequence). The CDR3 coding sequence is TGTGCCAGCAGCCGACCAACCGGCGTGGGTTCCTACGAGCAGTACTTC. Protein: CASSRPTGVGSYEQYF.

This rearrangement joins TRBV7-8 to TRBJ2-2; 7 bases are shared with TRBD1. V lost 5 bases to trimming and J lost 6 bases; unmatched junction nucleotides: 6. This CDR3 is 14 amino acids long. Germline V gene data show CDR1 as SGHVS and CDR2 as FQNEAQ. CDR3 sequence (DNA): TGTGCCAGCAGCATACAGGGGTCGGCCGGGGAGCTGTTTTTT. Translated: CASSIQGSAGELFF.

The CDR3 spells CAWSLTGKNIQYF. The CDR3 region has the DNA TGTGCCTGGTCCCTTACAGGGAAAAACATTCAGTACTTC. The rearrangement links TRBV30 to TRBJ2-4; a possible D gene is TRBD1 (6 bases). Germline CDR1 reads GTSNPN; CDR2 reads SVGIG (reference sequence). V lost 5 bases and J 4 bases, leaving 12 bases between the germline ends. The CDR3 runs 13 residues.

The rearrangement links TRBV5-8 to TRBJ2-7; TRBD1 might be the D (6 bases). The CDR3 extends over 16 amino acids. Trimming cost V 3 bases and J 1 base, with 17 bases left between them. Germline V CDR1 and CDR2: SGHTS, YDEGEE. The CDR3 loop reads CASSSTGTPSSYEQYF. The CDR3 nucleotides read TGTGCCAGCAGCTCCACCGGGACACCCTCTTCCTACGAGCAGTACTTC.

On this clone: Other DNA sequences in this specimen translate into the identical CDR3. This chain uses TRBV28 with TRBJ1-2; 8 nucleotides match TRBD1. After removal of 5 bases from V and 2 bases from J, the junction contained 1 base not matched to a gene. The CDR3 loop spans 13 amino acids. Looked up from germline, CDR1 is MDHEN and CDR2 is SYDVKM. CDR3 in amino acids: CASSRTGNYGYTF. CDR3 coding DNA: TGTGCCAGCAGTCGGACAGGGAACTATGGCTACACCTTC.

The chain uses TRBV6-1 and TRBJ1-5, with D uncertain. CDR3 size: 15 residues. Germline lookup yields CDR1 MNHNS and CDR2 SASEGT. Trimming took 7 bases from V and 0 from J, leaving 13 bases between them. For the CDR3, the DNA is TGTGCCAGCACCCGGACGGCCTATAGCAATCAGCCCCAGCATTTT. Protein sequence: CASTRTAYSNQPQHF.

The gene calls are TRBV29-1 and TRBJ2-3, with 8 bases identical to TRBD1. With V trimmed by 6 bases and J by 2 bases, 7 bases remained unmatched. The CDR3 totals 14 residues. Germline-derived CDR1 and CDR2 are SQVTM and ANQGSEA. CDR3 protein: CSVRQGSHTDTQYF. DNA for the CDR3: TGCAGCGTCAGACAGGGGTCTCACACAGATACGCAGTATTTT.

The chain employs TRBV29-1 and TRBJ2-1; the match to TRBD1 covers 11 bases. The germline V gene encodes CDR1 SQVTM and CDR2 ANQGSEA. This CDR3 contains 14 residues. Unmatched junction bases numbered 6, after V lost 7 bases and J lost 4 bases. Here the CDR3 DNA reads TGCAGCGCAGTAGGGACAGGGGGATACAATGAGCAGTTCTTC. Translating gives CSAVGTGGYNEQFF.

V gene TRBV4-1 combines with J gene TRBJ1-2; D call uncertain. The V end lost 0 bases, the J end lost 2 bases, and 10 bases lay between the germline ends. The germline V gene encodes CDR1 MGHRA and CDR2 YSYEKL. The CDR3 totals 15 residues. CDR3 sequence reads: CASSQDQTMNYGYTF. The CDR3 DNA reads TGCGCCAGCAGCCAAGACCAGACCATGAACTATGGCTACACCTTC.

The chain carries TRBV5-1 and TRBJ2-5; D is unclear. Germline-derived CDR1 and CDR2 are SGHRS and YFSETQ. The CDR3 runs 15 residues. V was shortened by 0 bases and J by 3 bases, with 12 bases between the two germline ends. CDR3 bases: TGCGCCAGCAGCTTGGAAAGTGAATCCAAAGAGACCCAGTACTTC. Its protein product is CASSLESESKETQYF.

As regards this clone: This specimen includes other DNA sequences encoding the same CDR3. The V and J genes are TRBV7-2 and TRBJ2-7, with a possible D match to TRBD1 (5 bases). CDR3 length: 15 residues. V lost 1 base to trimming and J lost 0 bases, with 10 bases between them. Germline values: CDR1 SGHTA, CDR2 FQGNSA. CDR3 sequence: CASSLVGQSSYEQYF. For the CDR3, the DNA is TGTGCCAGCAGCTTAGTAGGACAAAGCTCCTACGAGCAGTACTTC.

The chain carries TRBV2 and TRBJ1-1, with D perhaps TRBD1 (6 bases). The CDR3 sequence is 13 residues long. Germline-derived CDR1 and CDR2 are SNHLY and FYNNEI. V lost 5 bases and J lost 5, with 12 bases in between. The CDR3 nucleotides are TGTGCCAGCAGTTCAGGGGTTGTAACTGAAGCTTTCTTT. Protein product: CASSSGVVTEAFF.

Points on this clone: Other DNA sequences in this specimen translate into the identical CDR3. The chain recombines TRBV18 with TRBJ1-1; 7 positions agree with TRBD1. There are 14 residues in the CDR3. Per the germline V gene, CDR1 is KGHSH and CDR2 is LQKENI. V was clipped by 3 bases and J by 1 base; unmatched bases: 2. CDR3 in DNA: TGTGCCAGCTCACCTAGGACAGGGAACACTGAAGCTTTCTTT. It is translated as CASSPRTGNTEAFF.

V is TRBV19 and J is TRBJ1-1; 7 positions match TRBD1. J was trimmed by 0 bases and V by 4 bases; bases with no gene match: 5. The germline CDR1 and CDR2 sequences are LNHDA and SQIVND (reference sequence). The CDR3 loop spans 15 amino acids. The CDR3 DNA reads TGTGCCAGTAGTAGTCCGACAGGGATGAACACTGAAGCTTTCTTT. Protein product: CASSSPTGMNTEAFF.

The rearrangement uses TRBV5-6 and TRBJ2-1, with 7 positions matching TRBD1. The CDR3 totals 14 residues. CDR1 is SGHDT and CDR2 is YYEEEE in the germline V gene. V lost 0 bases and J lost 10; bases outside the gene matches: 7. CDR3 loop: CASSLATGVYEQFF. CDR3 in DNA: TGTGCCAGCAGCTTGGCCACAGGGGTCTACGAGCAGTTCTTC.

The chain has TRBV5-6 and TRBJ1-2; 7 bases match TRBD1. Unmatched junction bases numbered 2, after V lost 3 bases and J lost 6 bases. The CDR3 length is 12 residues. CDR1 SGHDT and CDR2 YYEEEE come from the germline V gene. In nucleotides, the CDR3 is TGTGCCAGCAGCTGGGACAGAAATGGCTACACCTTC. Encoded protein: CASSWDRNGYTF.

J is TRBJ1-1 and V is TRBV10-3; D not resolved. Trimming pared 4 bases from V and 0 bases from J, leaving 15 bases between. CDR3 length: 16 residues. Germline assignment: CDR1 ENHRY and CDR2 SYGVKD. The CDR3 coding sequence is TGTGCCATCAGTGCAGCGATTCTTATACTGAACACTGAAGCTTTCTTT. It specifies CAISAAILILNTEAFF.

This sequence joins TRBV5-6 and TRBJ1-1; D is unresolved. CDR1 is SGHDT and CDR2 is YYEEEE in the germline V gene. V dropped 6 bases and J dropped 4 bases, with 13 bases sitting between them. This CDR3 comprises 13 residues. The CDR3 DNA follows: TGTGCCAGCACCCTGAGCGGGAGCACTGAAGCTTTCTTT. This translates into CASTLSGSTEAFF.

The rearrangement links TRBV7-8 to TRBJ2-7; possibly TRBD2 for D (7 bases). This CDR3 contains 16 residues. CDR1 is SGHVS and CDR2 is FQNEAQ in the germline V gene. V was trimmed by 5 bases and J by 2 bases, leaving 19 bases between them. CDR3 coding DNA: TGTGCCAGCAGCCCATGGGGGGGCGGGAGAACCTACGAGCAGTACTTC. Its translation: CASSPWGGGRTYEQYF.

The chain uses TRBV18 and TRBJ1-3; D unclear. Per germline, CDR1 KGHSH and CDR2 LQKENI. This CDR3 comprises 16 residues. Trimming cost V 4 bases and J 2 bases, with 15 bases left between them. The DNA of the CDR3 is TGTGCCAGCTCACGCACGGCGGGTTTAACTGGAAACACCATATATTTT. It encodes CASSRTAGLTGNTIYF.

The chain joins TRBV5-1 to TRBJ2-1, with 13 bases that match TRBD2. Germline CDR1 reads SGHRS; CDR2 reads YFSETQ. After removal of 4 bases from V and 10 bases from J, the junction contained 5 bases not matched to a gene. The length of the CDR3 is 14 residues. This CDR3 reads CASSMTLAGGEQFF. For the CDR3, the DNA is TGCGCCAGCAGCATGACACTAGCGGGAGGGGAGCAGTTCTTC.

The chain has TRBV9 and TRBJ2-2; maybe TRBD2 (5 bases). The CDR3 spans 17 residues. The V end was cut by 0 bases, the J end by 0 bases, with 12 bases between. Germline V gene sequence: CDR1 SGDLS, CDR2 YYNGEE. The CDR3 region has the DNA TGTGCCAGCAGCGTAGCTCTAGGACTCCCGAACACCGGGGAGCTGTTTTTT. It yields the protein CASSVALGLPNTGELFF.

The chain carries TRBV6-5 and TRBJ1-1; D unclear. The CDR3 spans 15 residues. V was clipped by 4 bases and J by 0 bases, with 12 bases between them. Per the germline V gene, CDR1 is MNHEY and CDR2 is SVGAGI. In DNA form, the CDR3 reads TGTGCCAGCAGTTCGATACAGATCTTGAACACTGAAGCTTTCTTT. It is translated as CASSSIQILNTEAFF.

The gene calls are TRBV7-2 and TRBJ2-1; possible D gene TRBD2, 6 bases. Trimming stripped 5 bases from V and 5 bases from J, with 19 bases between. Germline assignment: CDR1 SGHTA and CDR2 FQGNSA. The CDR3 is 16 residues long. The CDR3 loop reads CASSPLGGAINNEQFF. The CDR3 nucleotides read TGTGCCAGCAGCCCATTGGGGGGAGCTATCAACAATGAGCAGTTCTTC.

The V gene is TRBV6-5, the J gene TRBJ2-7; TRBD2 is a possible D gene (6 bases). V was cut by 6 bases and J by 5 bases, with 14 bases left in between. Germline V CDR1 and CDR2: MNHEY, SVGAGI. The CDR3 contains 13 residues. CDR3 nucleotides: TGTGCCAGCAGGACGACTAGACACAACGAGCAGTACTTC. Protein product: CASRTTRHNEQYF.

The rearrangement uses TRBV9 and TRBJ2-2; tentatively, D is TRBD1 or TRBD2 (5 bases each). Germline V gene lookup returns CDR1 SGDLS and CDR2 YYNGEE. This CDR3 region has 15 residues. V was cut by 3 bases and J by 2 bases, with 11 bases left in between. As DNA, the CDR3 is TGTGCCAGCAGCGCATGGGGACCAAACACCGGGGAGCTGTTTTTT. It specifies CASSAWGPNTGELFF.

J is TRBJ1-1 and V is TRBV11-3; 8 nucleotides agree with TRBD1. Germline V lookup: CDR1 SGHNT, CDR2 YENEEA. The V gene end was trimmed by 5 bases and the J gene end by 3 bases; junction bases not matched to a gene: 8. The CDR3 has 15 amino acids. This chain's CDR3 is CASSPGQGEDTEAFF. CDR3 sequence (DNA): TGTGCCAGCAGCCCCGGACAGGGTGAAGACACTGAAGCTTTCTTT.